The source of this T cell receptor (beta chain) is a study of T cell responses to AZD1222 COVID-19 vaccine. Findings and caveats of the study: Within unmutated variant regions lay the reported targets of nearly half of spike-specific TCRs. Clonal diversity was possibly underestimated, and the donors were mostly white British, with more females. Distributed over spike, vaccine-associated CD4 TCRs predominated at 160-218 and 743-854.

In the case of this clone: Its antigen remains unidentified.

The protocol was immunoSEQ multiplex PCR, while the TCRdb copy is restricted to in-frame clones and leaves out a portion. The sample holds roughly 84,000 clones, around 88% seen once. This TCR was sampled from an adult who received the AZD1222 COVID-19 vaccine. Here the sequenced sample was peripheral blood, taken 28 days after the second AZD1222 dose.

CDR3 nucleotide sequence: TGTGCCAGCAGTTTTGTTGAGAGGGCAGATACGCAGTATTTT. As protein: CASSFVERADTQYF. V gene TRBV27 combines with J gene TRBJ2-3; perhaps TRBD2 as D (5 bases). The V gene's germline CDR1 is MNHEY and CDR2 SMNVEV (reference sequence). This CDR3 has 14 amino acids. Trimming stripped 3 bases from V and 4 bases from J, with 11 bases between.